This TCR beta chain was obtained from a study of graft-versus-host responses after intestinal transplantation. Study-level information: Grafts were multivisceral, liver-intestinal, or isolated intestinal. Uniformly, recipients were administered anti-thymocyte globulin induction with subsequent tacrolimus and steroids for around 3 years. Study conclusions and caveats: Investigators detected GvH clones in recipient marrow, with some emerging earlier in ileum or blood. Allografts of patients with graft-donor T cell macrochimerism showed high graft-versus-host to host-versus-graft clone ratios.

Germline V lookup: CDR1 PRHDT, CDR2 FYEKMQ (reference sequence). CDR3 length: 16 amino acids. The V end was cut by 2 bases, the J end by 3 bases, with 13 bases between. Generated by immunoSEQ multiplex PCR, the TCRdb table keeps only in-frame clones and is missing some. The repertoire consists of roughly 80,000 clones, with approximately 90% occurring once and the leading ten covering 0.55% to 0.75%. On this clone: Its target is unknown.

J is TRBJ2-2 and V is TRBV13; TRBD2 might be the D (6 bases). This sequence originates from a human patient who received an intestinal transplant, so some T cells may come from the graft donor. The specimen comprised PBMCs, sampled 98 days after intestinal transplantation. In nucleotides, the CDR3 is TGTGCCAGCAGCTTACAGTACGGGGGACACACCGGGGAGCTGTTTTTT. Translation gives CASSLQYGGHTGELFF.